The rows below give T cell receptor beta chains drawn from one sample of a study of shared clonotypes between healthy human individuals. This table comes from immunoSEQ multiplex PCR, and its TCRdb copy is limited to in-frame clones, with some not included. The table includes 550,000 to 600,000 clones, roughly 79% detected once. Sequenced material: PBMCs. The receptors were sampled from a woman aged 40 to 50 in good health. Some clones in this sample may be carry-over from other donors' samples. The CDR3 runs from the conserved cysteine through the conserved F or W. The order of the fields is D gene, J gene, clone size, V gene, CDR3 protein, CDR3 DNA. D genes are given only for firm matches. A clone size is listed for some rows: how often the clone was seen (once, few, many), or a class if it is expanded.

TRBD2 TRBJ2-1 NA TRBV19 CASSPGTSGYNEQFF TGTGCCAGTAGTCCGGGGACTAGCGGTTACAATGAGCAGTTCTTC
TRBD2 TRBJ2-2 many TRBV4-1 CASSQGTSGSGELFF TGCGCCAGCAGCCAGGGGACTAGCGGGTCCGGGGAGCTGTTTTTT
NA TRBJ2-2 few TRBV7-9 CASSLRSPNTGELFF TGTGCCAGCAGCTTGCGGAGTCCGAACACCGGGGAGCTGTTTTTT
NA TRBJ2-7 NA TRBV9 CASSPGTSYEQYF TGTGCCAGCAGCCCCGGGACATCCTACGAGCAGTACTTC
TRBD1 TRBJ2-7 NA TRBV7-8 CASSLGQGNYEQYF TGTGCCAGCAGCTTAGGACAGGGCAACTACGAGCAGTACTTC
NA TRBJ2-7 NA TRBV6-1 CASSEQGQVGAEQYF TGTGCCAGCAGTGAACAAGGGCAGGTTGGCGCCGAGCAGTACTTC
TRBD1 TRBJ2-7 NA TRBV5-4 CASSFAGGNEQYF TGTGCCAGCAGCTTTGCAGGGGGCAACGAGCAGTACTTC
NA TRBJ1-4 NA TRBV5-4 CASSLARGANEKLFF TGTGCCAGCAGCTTGGCGCGGGGTGCCAATGAAAAACTGTTTTTT
NA TRBJ2-1 NA TRBV19 CASRLAFSSYNEQFF TGTGCCAGTAGGCTAGCCTTCAGCTCCTACAATGAGCAGTTCTTC
NA TRBJ2-7 once TRBV6-1 CASSPEGWSYEQYF TGTGCCAGCTCTCCGGAGGGGTGGTCCTACGAGCAGTACTTC
NA TRBJ2-1 NA TRBV5-4 CASSLDGRAYNEQFF TGTGCCAGCAGCTTGGATGGTCGGGCCTACAATGAGCAGTTCTTC
TRBD1 TRBJ2-5 NA TRBV29-1 CSVDRGQGGETQYF TGCAGCGTTGATCGCGGACAGGGCGGAGAGACCCAGTACTTC
TRBD2 TRBJ2-5 NA TRBV28 CASSPLAGRETQYF TGTGCCAGCAGTCCATTAGCGGGACGGGAGACCCAGTACTTC
NA TRBJ2-5 NA TRBV6-1 CASSEDSGSQETQYF TGTGCCAGCAGTGAAGATTCTGGCAGCCAAGAGACCCAGTACTTC
NA TRBJ2-7 NA TRBV5-6 CASSPRQLPDTYEQYF TGTGCCAGCAGCCCACGACAGTTACCCGACACCTACGAGCAGTACTTC
NA TRBJ1-1 NA TRBV2 CASSEAWTANTEAFF TGTGCCAGCAGTGAAGCCTGGACGGCGAACACTGAAGCTTTCTTT
NA TRBJ2-3 once TRBV15 CATSFLVRDTQYF TGTGCCACCAGTTTTCTTGTAAGAGATACGCAGTATTTT
TRBD2 TRBJ2-5 NA TRBV5-1 CASSLAGLAEETQYF TGCGCCAGCAGCTTGGCGGGACTAGCGGAAGAGACCCAGTACTTC
TRBD2 TRBJ2-2 NA TRBV19 CASRSGRSAGELFF TGTGCCAGTAGGAGCGGGAGGTCGGCCGGGGAGCTGTTTTTT
TRBD1 TRBJ2-2 NA TRBV7-2 CASSLEDRLGELFF TGTGCCAGCAGCTTAGAGGACAGGCTCGGGGAGCTGTTTTTT
NA TRBJ2-6 NA TRBV9 CASSVGSYPSRGANVLTF TGTGCCAGCAGCGTAGGGTCCTATCCATCACGTGGGGCCAACGTCCTGACTTTC
TRBD2 TRBJ2-3 NA TRBV5-4 CASSLTGTSGIGRQYF TGTGCCAGCAGCTTAACCGGGACTAGCGGTATAGGTAGGCAGTATTTT
NA TRBJ1-1 once TRBV30 CAWSVIRGISTEAFF TGTGCCTGGAGTGTTATCAGGGGAATATCCACTGAAGCTTTCTTT
NA TRBJ2-1 NA TRBV18 CASSPPGSRGYNEQFF TGTGCCAGCTCACCACCAGGGAGCCGGGGGTACAATGAGCAGTTCTTC
NA TRBJ2-7 few TRBV4-3 CASSQEIAEGYEQYF TGCGCCAGCAGCCAAGAGATTGCGGAGGGCTACGAGCAGTACTTC
NA TRBJ2-2 NA TRBV19 CASSIIRHPGTGELFF TGTGCCAGTAGTATTATTAGGCACCCGGGGACCGGGGAGCTGTTTTTT
TRBD2 TRBJ2-3 NA TRBV28 CASSKAGGPSTDTQYF TGTGCCAGCAGTAAAGCGGGAGGCCCTAGCACAGATACGCAGTATTTT
TRBD2 TRBJ2-7 NA TRBV25-1 CASSAGTSGPGYEQYF TGTGCCAGCAGTGCTGGGACTAGCGGACCGGGCTACGAGCAGTACTTC
NA TRBJ2-6 NA TRBV5-1 CASSPSGTSGANVLTF TGCGCCAGCAGCCCGTCGGGGACCTCTGGGGCCAACGTCCTGACTTTC
NA TRBJ1-2 few TRBV28 CASSPQIRLITF TGTGCCAGCAGCCCACAGATCCGGTTGATCACCTTC
NA TRBJ2-3 few TRBV11-3 CASSSGDTQYF TGTGCCAGCAGCTCGGGCGATACGCAGTATTTT
NA TRBJ2-1 NA TRBV5-1 CASSPLDGFYNEQFF TGCGCCAGCAGCCCGCTGGACGGTTTCTACAATGAGCAGTTCTTC
NA TRBJ2-7 few TRBV4-3 CASSQDWITYEQYF TGCGCCAGCAGCCAAGATTGGATTACCTACGAGCAGTACTTC
NA TRBJ2-7 many TRBV19 CASSIGWQAANEQYF TGTGCCAGTAGTATAGGTTGGCAGGCTGCAAACGAGCAGTACTTC
NA TRBJ1-4 few TRBV27 CASSFSGFEKLFF TGTGCCAGCAGTTTTTCTGGCTTTGAAAAACTGTTTTTT
NA TRBJ2-7 NA TRBV7-9 CASSPPGNEQYF TGTGCCAGCAGCCCTCCTGGCAACGAGCAGTACTTC
TRBD1 TRBJ2-5 NA TRBV4-2 CASSQRGQGAGETQYF TGTGCCAGCAGCCAGAGGGGACAGGGGGCTGGGGAGACCCAGTACTTC
TRBD1 TRBJ1-1 many TRBV28 CASKPGQPYTEAFF TGTGCCAGCAAACCGGGACAGCCTTACACTGAAGCTTTCTTT
TRBD1 TRBJ1-1 NA TRBV5-6 CASSRPDRGSTEAFF TGTGCCAGCAGCCGGCCCGACAGGGGTAGCACTGAAGCTTTCTTT
TRBD1 TRBJ2-7 NA TRBV7-2 CASSKAGTDYEQYF TGTGCCAGCAGCAAGGCCGGGACAGACTACGAGCAGTACTTC